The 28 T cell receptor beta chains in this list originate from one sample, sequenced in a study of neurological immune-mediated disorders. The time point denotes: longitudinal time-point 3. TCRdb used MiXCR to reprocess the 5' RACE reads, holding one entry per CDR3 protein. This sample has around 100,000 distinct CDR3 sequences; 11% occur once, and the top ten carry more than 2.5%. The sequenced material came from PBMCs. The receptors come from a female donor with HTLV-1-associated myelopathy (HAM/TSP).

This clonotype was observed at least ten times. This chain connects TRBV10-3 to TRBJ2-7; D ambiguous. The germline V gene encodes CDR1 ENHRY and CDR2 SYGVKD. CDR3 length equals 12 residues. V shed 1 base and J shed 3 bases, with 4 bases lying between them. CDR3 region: CAISELNYEQYF. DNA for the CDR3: TGTGCCATCAGTGAGTTGAACTACGAGCAGTACTTC.

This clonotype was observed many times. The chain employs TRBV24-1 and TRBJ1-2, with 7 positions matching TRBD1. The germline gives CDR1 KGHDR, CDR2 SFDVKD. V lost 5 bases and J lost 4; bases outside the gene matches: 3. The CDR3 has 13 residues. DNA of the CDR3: TGTGCCACCAGTGCGACAGGGACCTATGGCTACACCTTC. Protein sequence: CATSATGTYGYTF.

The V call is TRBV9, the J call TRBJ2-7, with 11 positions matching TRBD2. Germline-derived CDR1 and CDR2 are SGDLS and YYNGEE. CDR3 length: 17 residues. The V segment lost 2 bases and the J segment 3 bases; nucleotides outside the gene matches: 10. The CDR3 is CASSVEGSTSGVYEQYF. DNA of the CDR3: TGTGCCAGCAGCGTCGAGGGATCGACTAGCGGGGTCTACGAGCAGTACTTC.

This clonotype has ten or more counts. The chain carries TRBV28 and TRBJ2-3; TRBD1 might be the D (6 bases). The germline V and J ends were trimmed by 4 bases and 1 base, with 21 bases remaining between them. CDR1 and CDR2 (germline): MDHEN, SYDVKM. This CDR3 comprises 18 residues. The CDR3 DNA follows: TGTGCCAGCAGTTGGTTACAGGGTCACATGGAAGGCACAGATACGCAGTATTTT. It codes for CASSWLQGHMEGTDTQYF.

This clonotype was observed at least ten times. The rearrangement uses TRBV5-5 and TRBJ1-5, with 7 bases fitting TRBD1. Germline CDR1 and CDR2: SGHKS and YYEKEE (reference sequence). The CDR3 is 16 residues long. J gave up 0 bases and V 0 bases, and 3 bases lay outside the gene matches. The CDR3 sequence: CASSLGRQGSNQPQHF. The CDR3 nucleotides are TGTGCCAGCAGCTTGGGAAGACAGGGTAGCAATCAGCCCCAGCATTTT.

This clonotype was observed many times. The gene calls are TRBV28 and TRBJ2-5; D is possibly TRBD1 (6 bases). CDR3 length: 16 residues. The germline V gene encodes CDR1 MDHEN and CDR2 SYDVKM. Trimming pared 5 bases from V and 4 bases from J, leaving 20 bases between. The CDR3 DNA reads TGTGCCAGCAGTGACACAGGGCGATCGGAACTAGAGACCCAGTACTTC. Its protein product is CASSDTGRSELETQYF.

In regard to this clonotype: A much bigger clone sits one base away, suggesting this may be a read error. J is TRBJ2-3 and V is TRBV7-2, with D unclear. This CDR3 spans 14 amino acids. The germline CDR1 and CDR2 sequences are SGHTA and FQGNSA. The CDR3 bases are TGTGCCATCAGCTGGCTTCAAGCCCCCGATACGCAGTATTTT. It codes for CAISWLQAPDTQYF. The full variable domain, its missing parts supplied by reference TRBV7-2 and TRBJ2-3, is GAGVSQSPSNKVTEKGKDVELRCDPISGHTALYWYRQSLGQGLEFLIYFQGNSAPDKSGLPSDRFSAERTGGSVSTLTIQRTQQEDSAVYLCAISWLQAPDTQYFGPGTRLTVL.

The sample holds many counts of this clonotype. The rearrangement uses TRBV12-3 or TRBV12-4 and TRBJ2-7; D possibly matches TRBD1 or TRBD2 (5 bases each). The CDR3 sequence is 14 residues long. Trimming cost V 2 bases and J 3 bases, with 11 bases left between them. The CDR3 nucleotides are TGTGCCAGCAGTTTACGGGACGGCTTCTACGAGCAGTACTTC. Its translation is CASSLRDGFYEQYF.

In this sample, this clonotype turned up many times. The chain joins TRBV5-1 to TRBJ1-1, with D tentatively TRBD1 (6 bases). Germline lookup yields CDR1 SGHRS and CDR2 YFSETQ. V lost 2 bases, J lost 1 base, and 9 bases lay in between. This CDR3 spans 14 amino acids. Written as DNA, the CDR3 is TGCGCCAGCAGCTTCAGGGGTACGAACACTGAAGCTTTCTTT. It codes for CASSFRGTNTEAFF.

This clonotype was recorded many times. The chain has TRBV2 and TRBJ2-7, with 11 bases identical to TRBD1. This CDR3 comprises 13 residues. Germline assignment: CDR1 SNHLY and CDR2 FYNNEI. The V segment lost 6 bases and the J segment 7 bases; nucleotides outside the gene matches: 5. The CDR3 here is CASSPGQGGEQYF. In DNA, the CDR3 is TGTGCCAGCAGCCCGGGACAGGGGGGGGAGCAGTACTTC.

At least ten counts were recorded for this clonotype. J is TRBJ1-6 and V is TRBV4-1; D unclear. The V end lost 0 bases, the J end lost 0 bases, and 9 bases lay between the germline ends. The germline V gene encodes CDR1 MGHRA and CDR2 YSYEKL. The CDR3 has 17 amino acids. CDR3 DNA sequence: TGCGCCAGCAGCCAAGATGTCAGGAGCTCCTATAATTCACCCCTCCACTTT. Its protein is CASSQDVRSSYNSPLHF.

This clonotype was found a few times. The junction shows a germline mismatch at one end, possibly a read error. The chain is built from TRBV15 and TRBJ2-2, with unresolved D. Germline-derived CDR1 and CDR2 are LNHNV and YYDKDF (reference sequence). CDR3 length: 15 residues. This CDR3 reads CATSRAGPFTGELFF. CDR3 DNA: TGTGCTACCAGCAGAGCCGGACCGTTTACCGGGGAGCTGTTTTTT.

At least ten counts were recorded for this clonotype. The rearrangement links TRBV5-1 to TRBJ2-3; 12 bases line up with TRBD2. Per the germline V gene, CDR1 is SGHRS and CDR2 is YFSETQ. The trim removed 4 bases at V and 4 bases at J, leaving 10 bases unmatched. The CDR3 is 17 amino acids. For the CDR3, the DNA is TGCGCCAGCAGCCGATTACTAGCGGGGGGCCCCCCAGATACGCAGTATTTT. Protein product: CASSRLLAGGPPDTQYF.

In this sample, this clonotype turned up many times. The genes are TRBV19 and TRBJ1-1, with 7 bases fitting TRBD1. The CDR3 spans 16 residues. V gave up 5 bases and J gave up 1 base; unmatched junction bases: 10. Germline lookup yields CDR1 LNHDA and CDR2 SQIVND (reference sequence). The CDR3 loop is CASSYPRTGANTEAFF. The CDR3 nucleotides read TGTGCCAGTAGTTACCCTCGAACAGGGGCGAACACTGAAGCTTTCTTT.

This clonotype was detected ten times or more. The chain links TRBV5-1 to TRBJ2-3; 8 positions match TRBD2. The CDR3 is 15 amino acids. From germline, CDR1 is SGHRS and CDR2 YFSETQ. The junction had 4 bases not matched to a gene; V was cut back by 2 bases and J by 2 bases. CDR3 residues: CASSFLAGDTDTQYF. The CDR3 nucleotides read TGCGCCAGCAGCTTTCTAGCGGGTGACACAGATACGCAGTATTTT.

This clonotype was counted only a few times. The CDR3: CSATGGDQPQHF. The CDR3, as DNA: TGCAGTGCTACTGGGGGAGATCAGCCCCAGCATTTT. The chain couples TRBV20-1 to TRBJ1-5; the D gene is possibly TRBD1 (5 bases). The CDR3 has 12 amino acids. Per the germline V gene, CDR1 is DFQATT and CDR2 is SNEGSKA (reference sequence). The V end was cut by 4 bases, the J end by 5 bases, with 9 bases between.

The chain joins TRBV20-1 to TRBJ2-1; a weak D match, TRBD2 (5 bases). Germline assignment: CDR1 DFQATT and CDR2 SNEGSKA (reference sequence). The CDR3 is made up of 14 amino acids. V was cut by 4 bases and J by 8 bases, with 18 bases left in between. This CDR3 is CSANDPGLGYEQFF. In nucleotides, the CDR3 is TGCAGTGCTAACGACCCAGGACTGGGGTATGAGCAGTTCTTC.

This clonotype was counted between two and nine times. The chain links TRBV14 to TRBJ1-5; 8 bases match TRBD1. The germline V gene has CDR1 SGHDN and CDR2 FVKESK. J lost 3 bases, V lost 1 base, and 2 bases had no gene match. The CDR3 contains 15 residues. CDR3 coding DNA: TGTGCCAGCAGCCAAGGACAGGGGAACAATCAGCCCCAGCATTTT. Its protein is CASSQGQGNNQPQHF.

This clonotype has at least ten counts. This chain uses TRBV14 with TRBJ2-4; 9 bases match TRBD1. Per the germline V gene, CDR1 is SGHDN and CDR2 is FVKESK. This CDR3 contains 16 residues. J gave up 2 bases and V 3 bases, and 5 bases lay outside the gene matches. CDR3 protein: CASSHLNRGPKNIQYF. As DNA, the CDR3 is TGTGCCAGCAGCCACTTAAACAGGGGGCCCAAAAACATTCAGTACTTC.

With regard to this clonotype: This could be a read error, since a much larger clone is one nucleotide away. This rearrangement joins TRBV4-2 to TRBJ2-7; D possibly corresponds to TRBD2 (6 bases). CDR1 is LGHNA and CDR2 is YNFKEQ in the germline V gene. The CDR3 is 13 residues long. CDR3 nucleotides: TGTGCCAGCAACCAAGTGGCGGGAAACGAGCAGTACTTC. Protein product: CASNQVAGNEQYF.

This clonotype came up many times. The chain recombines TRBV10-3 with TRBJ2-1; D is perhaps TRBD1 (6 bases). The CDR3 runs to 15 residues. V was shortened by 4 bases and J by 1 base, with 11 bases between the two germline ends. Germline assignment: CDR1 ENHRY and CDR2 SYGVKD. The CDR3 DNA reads TGTGCCATCAGTGGTAACAGGGTATCCTACAATGAGCAGTTCTTC. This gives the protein CAISGNRVSYNEQFF.

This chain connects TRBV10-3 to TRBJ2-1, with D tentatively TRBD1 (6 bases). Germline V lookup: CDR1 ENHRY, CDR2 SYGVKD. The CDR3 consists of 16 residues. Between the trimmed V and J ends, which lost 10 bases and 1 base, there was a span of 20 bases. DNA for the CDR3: TGTGCCAACAGGAGGACAGCGGTGGGATCCTACAATGAGCAGTTCTTC. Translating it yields CANRRTAVGSYNEQFF.

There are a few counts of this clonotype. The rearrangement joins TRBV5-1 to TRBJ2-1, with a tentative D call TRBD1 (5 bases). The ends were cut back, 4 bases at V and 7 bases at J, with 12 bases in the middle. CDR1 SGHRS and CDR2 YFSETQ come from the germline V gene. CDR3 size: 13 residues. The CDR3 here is CASSPDPGNEQFF. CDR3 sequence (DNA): TGCGCCAGCAGCCCGGACCCAGGGAATGAGCAGTTCTTC.

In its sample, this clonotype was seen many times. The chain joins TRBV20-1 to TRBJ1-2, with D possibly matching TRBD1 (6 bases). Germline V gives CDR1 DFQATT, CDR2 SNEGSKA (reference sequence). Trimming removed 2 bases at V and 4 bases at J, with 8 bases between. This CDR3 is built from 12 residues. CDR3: CSARTRGYGYTF. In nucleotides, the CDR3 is TGCAGTGCTAGAACCAGGGGCTATGGCTACACCTTC.

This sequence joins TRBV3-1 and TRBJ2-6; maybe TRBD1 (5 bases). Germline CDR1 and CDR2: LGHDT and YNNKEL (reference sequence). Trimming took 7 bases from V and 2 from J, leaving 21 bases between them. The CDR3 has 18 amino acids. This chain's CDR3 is CASNLDSTLLTGANVLTF. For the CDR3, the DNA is TGTGCCAGCAACCTAGACAGTACTTTACTTACTGGGGCCAACGTCCTGACTTTC.

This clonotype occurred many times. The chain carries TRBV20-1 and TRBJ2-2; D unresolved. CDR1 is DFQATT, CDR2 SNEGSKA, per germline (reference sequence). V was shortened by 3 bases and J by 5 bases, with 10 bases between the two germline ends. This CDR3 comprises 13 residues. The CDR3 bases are TGCAGTGCTAGCTCCATAAGGACCGGGGAGCTGTTTTTT. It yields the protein CSASSIRTGELFF.

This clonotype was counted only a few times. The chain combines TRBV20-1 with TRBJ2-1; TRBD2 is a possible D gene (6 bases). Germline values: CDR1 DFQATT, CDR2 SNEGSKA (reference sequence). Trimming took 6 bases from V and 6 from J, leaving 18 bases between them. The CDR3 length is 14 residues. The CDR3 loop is CSADQGLGTNEQFF. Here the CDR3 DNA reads TGCAGTGCCGATCAGGGACTCGGAACCAATGAGCAGTTCTTC.

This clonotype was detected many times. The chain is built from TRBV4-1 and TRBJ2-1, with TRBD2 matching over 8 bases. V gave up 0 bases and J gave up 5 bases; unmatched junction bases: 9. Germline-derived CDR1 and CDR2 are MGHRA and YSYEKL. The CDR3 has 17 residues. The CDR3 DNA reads TGCGCCAGCAGCCAAGAGGGCGGGAGGAATAGGAACAATGAGCAGTTCTTC. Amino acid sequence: CASSQEGGRNRNNEQFF.